The entry that follows covers one TCR beta chain sequence. Its antigen is unidentified. Assay: immunoSEQ multiplex PCR; the TCRdb copy retains only in-frame clones and omits some. This sample has roughly 150,000 clones, with less than 90% found just once. This specimen belongs to a study of radiation and T cells in renal cell carcinoma. Specified time point: baseline pretreatment blood. Treatment reported: 15 Gy SBRT to primary tumor, nephrectomy 4 weeks later. V lost 5 bases and J lost 7; bases outside the gene matches: 4. The CDR3 extends over 12 amino acids. Germline CDR1 is MNHEY and CDR2 is SVGAGI. Findings and caveats of the study: In blood, top tumor clones expanded by 2 weeks, shrinking by 4.

The genes are TRBV6-5 and TRBJ2-7; 8 bases are shared with TRBD1. This sequence originates from a woman aged 65 to 85 with renal cell carcinoma. This material consisted of blood, taken from a patient whose treatment included radiotherapy and nephrectomy. CDR3 region: CASSQGAWEQYF. CDR3 nucleotide sequence: TGTGCCAGCAGTCAGGGGGCATGGGAGCAGTACTTC.